This TCR beta chain originates from a study of CD8+ T cells in alopecia areata. Across the study: Administration of oral tofacitinib to treated patients was at 5 to 10 mg twice daily. General study findings and limits: There were also resident alphabeta T cells of normal skin sequenced in scalp samples.

Notes on this clone: Its specificity is not known.

Extracted RNA was reverse transcribed, and the resulting cDNA served as sequencing template. TCRdb's table, derived via immunoSEQ multiplex PCR, lists solely in-frame clones and lacks some. The sample includes approximately 150,000 clones, around 64% of them seen just once. The investigators collected lesional scalp punch biopsies and peripheral blood from alopecia areata patients. Sequenced here: CD8+ T cells sorted from blood, sampled at week 0. This receptor was identified in a human donor with alopecia areata.

Here the CDR3 reads CATSRGGEQFF. The CDR3 DNA reads as TGTGCCACCAGCAGAGGCGGTGAGCAGTTCTTC. The V and J genes are TRBV15 and TRBJ2-1; D is unclear. From germline, CDR1 is LNHNV and CDR2 YYDKDF (reference sequence). The CDR3 has 11 amino acids. Trimming shortened V by 1 base and J by 9 bases, and 4 bases separated the two germline ends. The variable domain in full, completed from reference TRBV15 and TRBJ2-1, reads DAMVIQNPRYQVTQFGKPVTLSCSQTLNHNVMYWYQQKSSQAPKLLFHYYDKDFNNEADTPDNFQSRRPNTSFCFLDIRSPGLGDTAMYLCATSRGGEQFFGPGTRLTVL.